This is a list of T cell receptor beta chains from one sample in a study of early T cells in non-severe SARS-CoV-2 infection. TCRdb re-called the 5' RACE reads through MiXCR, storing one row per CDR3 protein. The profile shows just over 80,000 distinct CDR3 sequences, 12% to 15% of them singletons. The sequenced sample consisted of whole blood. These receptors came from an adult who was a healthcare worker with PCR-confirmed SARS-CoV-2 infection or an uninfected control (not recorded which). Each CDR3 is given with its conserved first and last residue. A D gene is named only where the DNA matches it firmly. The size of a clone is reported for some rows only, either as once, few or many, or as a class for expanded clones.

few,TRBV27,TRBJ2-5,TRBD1,CASSLDRGGETQYF,TGTGCCAGCAGTTTAGACAGGGGGGGAGAGACCCAGTACTTC
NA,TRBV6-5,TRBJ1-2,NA,CASRLRTLGYGYTF,TGTGCCAGCAGGCTCCGTACGCTTGGCTATGGCTACACCTTC
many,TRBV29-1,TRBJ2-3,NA,CSVSAEDTQYF,TGCAGCGTTTCAGCGGAAGATACGCAGTATTTT
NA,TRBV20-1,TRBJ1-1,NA,CSARGGKDTEAFF,TGCAGTGCTAGAGGGGGCAAGGACACTGAAGCTTTCTTT
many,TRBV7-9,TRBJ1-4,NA,CASSFAKGEKLFF,TGTGCCAGCAGCTTTGCGAAGGGTGAAAAACTGTTTTTT
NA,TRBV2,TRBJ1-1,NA,CASSIDLNTEAFF,TGTGCCAGCAGTATCGACCTGAACACTGAAGCTTTCTTT
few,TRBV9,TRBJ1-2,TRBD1,CASSTHGQGAGYTF,TGTGCCAGCAGCACCCACGGCCAGGGGGCTGGCTACACCTTC
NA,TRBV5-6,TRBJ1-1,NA,CASSLVAVLNTEAFF,TGTGCCAGCAGCTTGGTTGCCGTGTTGAACACTGAAGCTTTCTTT
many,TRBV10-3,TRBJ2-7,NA,CAISESPGNSYEQYF,TGTGCCATCAGTGAGTCTCCAGGGAACTCCTACGAGCAGTACTTC
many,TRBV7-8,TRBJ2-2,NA,CASSLEAGPTGELFF,TGTGCCAGCAGCTTAGAGGCAGGTCCCACCGGGGAGCTGTTTTTT
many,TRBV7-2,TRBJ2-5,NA,CASSLTLVGETQYF,TGTGCCAGCAGCTTAACACTCGTGGGGGAGACCCAGTACTTC
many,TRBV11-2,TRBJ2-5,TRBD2,CASSLGFGLAVKETQYF,TGTGCCAGCAGCTTAGGGTTCGGACTAGCGGTCAAAGAGACCCAGTACTTC
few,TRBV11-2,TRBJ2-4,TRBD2,CASSLIAGGTKNIQYF,TGTGCCAGCAGCTTAATAGCGGGGGGAACCAAAAACATTCAGTACTTC
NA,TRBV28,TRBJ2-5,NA,CASSFRGQGATQYF,TGTGCCAGCAGTTTCAGAGGGCAAGGGGCGACCCAGTACTTC
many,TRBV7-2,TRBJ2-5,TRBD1,CASSSGDRSRETQYF,TGTGCCAGCAGCTCCGGGGACAGGTCGAGGGAGACCCAGTACTTC
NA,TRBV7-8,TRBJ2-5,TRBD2,CASSVAGGGETQYF,TGTGCCAGCAGCGTAGCGGGGGGCGGGGAGACCCAGTACTTC
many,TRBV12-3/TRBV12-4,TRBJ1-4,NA,CASSPGRAPGEKLFF,TGTGCCAGCAGTCCTGGACGAGCCCCCGGCGAAAAACTGTTTTTT
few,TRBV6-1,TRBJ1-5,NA,CASRNYPSNQPQHF,TGTGCCAGCAGAAACTACCCGAGCAATCAGCCCCAGCATTTT
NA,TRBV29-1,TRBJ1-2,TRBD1,CSVEDGTGGGYGYTF,TGCAGCGTTGAAGATGGGACAGGTGGGGGCTATGGCTACACCTTC
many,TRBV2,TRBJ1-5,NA,CASSESYQPQHF,TGTGCCAGCAGTGAGAGTTATCAGCCCCAGCATTTT
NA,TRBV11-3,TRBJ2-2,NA,CASSLFLGGANTGELFF,TGTGCCAGCAGCTTGTTCCTCGGGGGTGCAAACACCGGGGAGCTGTTTTTT
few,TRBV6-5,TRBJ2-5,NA,CASSSGTRESAQYF,TGTGCCAGCAGTTCCGGGACTCGGGAGTCGGCCCAGTACTTC
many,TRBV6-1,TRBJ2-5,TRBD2,CASSETSGGAETQYF,TGTGCCAGCAGTGAGACTAGCGGGGGGGCCGAGACCCAGTACTTC
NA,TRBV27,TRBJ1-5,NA,CASRWRYNQPQHF,TGTGCCAGCAGATGGCGGTACAATCAGCCCCAGCATTTT
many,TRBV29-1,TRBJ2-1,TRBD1,CSVRRQGAIYEQFF,TGCAGCGTTCGACGACAGGGGGCTATCTATGAGCAGTTCTTC